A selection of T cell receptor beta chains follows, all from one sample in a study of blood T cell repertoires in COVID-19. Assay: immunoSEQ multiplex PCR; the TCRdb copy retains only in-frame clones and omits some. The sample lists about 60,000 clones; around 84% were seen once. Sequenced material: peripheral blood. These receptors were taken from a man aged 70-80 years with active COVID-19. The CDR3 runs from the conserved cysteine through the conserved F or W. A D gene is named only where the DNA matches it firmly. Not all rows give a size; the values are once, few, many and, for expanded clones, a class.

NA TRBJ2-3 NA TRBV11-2 TGTGCCAGCAGCCCCACGGGAGATACGCAGTATTTT CASSPTGDTQYF
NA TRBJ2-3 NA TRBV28 TGTGCCAGCACCTTCTTCGGAGGGGCAGATACGCAGTATTTT CASTFFGGADTQYF
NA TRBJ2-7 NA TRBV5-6 TGTGCCAGCAGCTTGGGGGGACTCCTCACCTACGAGCAGTACTTC CASSLGGLLTYEQYF
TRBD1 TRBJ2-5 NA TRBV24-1 TGTGCCACCAGTGACCGACAGGGACGAGAGACCCAGTACTTC CATSDRQGRETQYF
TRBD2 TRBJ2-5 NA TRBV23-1 TGCGCCAGCAGTCGGGGAATGACTAGCGGGAGGGTCGAGACCCAGTACTTC CASSRGMTSGRVETQYF
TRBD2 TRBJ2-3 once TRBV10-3 TGTGCCATCAGTGAGTGGCTAGCGGGAGGCGCAGATACGCAGTATTTT CAISEWLAGGADTQYF
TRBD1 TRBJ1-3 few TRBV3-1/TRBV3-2 TGTGCCAGCAGCCGACAGGGGGCTGGAAACACCATATATTTT CASSRQGAGNTIYF
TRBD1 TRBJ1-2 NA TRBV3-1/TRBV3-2 TGTGCCAGCAGCCAAGCCTCCGGACAGGGGTATGGCTACACCTTC CASSQASGQGYGYTF
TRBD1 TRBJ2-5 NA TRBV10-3 TGTGCCATCAGGACAGGGGGGGAGGAGACCCAGTACTTC CAIRTGGEETQYF
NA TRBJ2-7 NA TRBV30 TGTGCCTGGAGTATTCCATCCTACGAGCAGTACTTC CAWSIPSYEQYF
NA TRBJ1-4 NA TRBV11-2 TGTGCCAGCAGCTCCGGGCGGGGTTTGGGTGAAAAACTGTTTTTT CASSSGRGLGEKLFF
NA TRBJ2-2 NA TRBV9 TGTGCCAGCAGCCCCCCCTCCAAGGGGGCCGGGGAGCTGTTTTTT CASSPPSKGAGELFF
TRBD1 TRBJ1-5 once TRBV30 TGTGCCTGGAGTGCGGGGACAGGGTTAACCCTCATACGGAATCAGCCCCAGCATTTT CAWSAGTGLTLIRNQPQHF
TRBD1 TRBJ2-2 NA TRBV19 TGTGCCACCCGGCCGGGACAGGGAAACACCGGGGAGCTGTTTTTT CATRPGQGNTGELFF
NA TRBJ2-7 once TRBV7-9 TGTGCCAGCAGCTTAGGGGCCCGCAACGAGCAGTACTTC CASSLGARNEQYF
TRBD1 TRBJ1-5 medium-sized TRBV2 TGTGCCAGCAGAATACGGACAGGGCGAAATCAGCCCCAGCATTTT CASRIRTGRNQPQHF
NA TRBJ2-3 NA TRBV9 TGTGCCAGCAGCGTAGAGAGCGGGGATACGCAGTATTTT CASSVESGDTQYF
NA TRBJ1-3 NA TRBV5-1 TGCGCCAGCAGCTCTCCTACGATCCCAAACACCATATATTTT CASSSPTIPNTIYF
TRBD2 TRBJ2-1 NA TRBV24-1 TGTGCCACCAGTGATCCCCGGCGGGGGTACAATGAGCAGTTCTTC CATSDPRRGYNEQFF
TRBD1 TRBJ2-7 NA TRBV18 TGTGCCAGCTCACGAGCCGGGACAGGGGAATACGAGCAGTACTTC CASSRAGTGEYEQYF
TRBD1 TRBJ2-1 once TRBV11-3 TGTGCCAGCAGCTTAGGCCCGGGACAGGGGAAGAATGAGCAGTTCTTC CASSLGPGQGKNEQFF
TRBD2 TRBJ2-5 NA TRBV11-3 TGTGCCAGCAGCTCGGGACTAGCGGGAGAGACCCAGTACTTC CASSSGLAGETQYF
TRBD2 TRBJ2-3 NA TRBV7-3 TGTGCCAGCAGCCTTGGACTAGCTGATGGAGATACGCAGTATTTT CASSLGLADGDTQYF
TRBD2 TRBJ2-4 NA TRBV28 TGTGCCAGCAGTGCAGGGAGGGAATACATTCAGTACTTC CASSAGREYIQYF
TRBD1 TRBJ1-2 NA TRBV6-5 TGTGCCAGCAAGGAAAGTGCGACAGGGAACTATGGCTACACCTTC CASKESATGNYGYTF
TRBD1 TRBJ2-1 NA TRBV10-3 TGTGCCATCGGGGGACAGGGGGGATTTACCTACAATGAGCAGTTCTTC CAIGGQGGFTYNEQFF
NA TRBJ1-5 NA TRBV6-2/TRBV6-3 TGTGCCAGCAGTCCCCACAATCAGCCCCAGCATTTT CASSPHNQPQHF
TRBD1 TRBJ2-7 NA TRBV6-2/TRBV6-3 TGTGCCAGCAGTTACCCGGACAGGGACTCCTACGAGCAGTACTTC CASSYPDRDSYEQYF
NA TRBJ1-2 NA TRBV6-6 TGTGCCAGCACGACGGGGGGGATGAACGGCTACACCTTC CASTTGGMNGYTF
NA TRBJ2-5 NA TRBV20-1 TGCAGTGCTAGTGGGATGCTCTTCGTCCCCAGGGAGACCCAGTACTTC CSASGMLFVPRETQYF
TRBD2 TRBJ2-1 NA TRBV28 TGTGCCAGCAGTACGGGGGGACTAGCGGGAGACGCTCGGTTCTTC CASSTGGLAGDARFF
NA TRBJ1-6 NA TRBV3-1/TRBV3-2 TGTGCCAGCAGCGCCCTTCCGGACAGCAATTCACCCCTCCACTTT CASSALPDSNSPLHF
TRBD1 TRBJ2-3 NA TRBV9 TGTGCCAGCAGCGTATACAGGGGCCGCACAGATACGCAGTATTTT CASSVYRGRTDTQYF
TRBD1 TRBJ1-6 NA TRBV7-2 TGTGCCAGCAGCTCCCGACAGGGTGGCGATTCACCCCTCCACTTT CASSSRQGGDSPLHF
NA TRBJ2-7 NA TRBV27 TGTGCCAGCAGTTTAAAGGAGGGGTACGAGCAGTACTTC CASSLKEGYEQYF
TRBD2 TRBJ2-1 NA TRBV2 TGTGCCAGCCGTGAGCTGCGGGAGATCCATGAGCAGTTCTTC CASRELREIHEQFF
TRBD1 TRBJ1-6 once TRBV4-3 TGCGCCAGCAGCCAAGCCAGGGGGGATAATTCACCCCTCCACTTT CASSQARGDNSPLHF
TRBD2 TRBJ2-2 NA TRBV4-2 TGTGCCAGCAGCCAAGATTTCGGCGGGAGGGGGGCCGGGGAGCTGTTTTTT CASSQDFGGRGAGELFF
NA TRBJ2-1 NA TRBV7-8 TGTGCCAGCAGCCTGACAAGTGAGCAGTTCTTC CASSLTSEQFF
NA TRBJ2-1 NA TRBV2 TGTGCCACCCAGGATCAGACCTACAATGAGCAGTTCTTC CATQDQTYNEQFF
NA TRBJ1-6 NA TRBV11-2 TGTGCCAGCAGCACAGGGAATGGTTCACCCCTCCACTTT CASSTGNGSPLHF
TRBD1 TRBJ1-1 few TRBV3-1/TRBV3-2 TGTGCCAGCAGCCAAGGGACAGGGAACACTGAAGCTTTCTTT CASSQGTGNTEAFF
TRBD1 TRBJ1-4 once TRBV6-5 TGTGCCAGCACCAAGGACAGGGGCAATGAAAAACTGTTTTTT CASTKDRGNEKLFF
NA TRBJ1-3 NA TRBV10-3 TGTGCCACGGACGGAGGGATGAGAAGGGAAAACACCATATATTTT CATDGGMRRENTIYF
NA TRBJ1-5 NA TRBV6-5 TGTGCCAGCCGGCGGACTACGGGGGTGGGTCAGCCCCAGCATTTT CASRRTTGVGQPQHF
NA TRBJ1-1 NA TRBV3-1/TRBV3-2 TGTGCCAGCAGCCAATGGGCAGAGAACACTGAAGCTTTCTTT CASSQWAENTEAFF
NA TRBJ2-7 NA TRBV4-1 TGCGCCAGCAGCCGCACAGGGGAGGTCAACGAGCAGTACTTC CASSRTGEVNEQYF
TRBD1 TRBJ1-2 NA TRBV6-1 TGTGCCAGCAGTGGCTGGACAGGGACCAGGACGGACTATGGCTACACCTTC CASSGWTGTRTDYGYTF
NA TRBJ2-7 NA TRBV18 TGTGCCAGCTCACTAGCAGGGGTTCTTTACGAGCAGTACTTC CASSLAGVLYEQYF